Shown below are 9 T cell receptor beta chains from a single sample sequenced in a study of T-cell memory formation after mild COVID-19. TCRdb used MiXCR to reprocess the 5' RACE reads, holding one entry per CDR3 protein. The table includes roughly 180,000 distinct CDR3 sequences, roughly 18% detected once. Specimen: PBMCs or a T cell subset sorted from them (not recorded which). These receptors all stem from a man between 18 and 29 years old who had mild COVID-19 (a few samples of this study predate the infection). Cell type and time point are not known.

This clonotype came up a few times. This chain links TRBV3-1 with TRBJ1-2; possibly TRBD1 for D (5 bases). Looked up from germline, CDR1 is LGHDT and CDR2 is YNNKEL (reference sequence). Trimming took off 4 bases at V and 5 bases at J, with 8 bases between the two ends. The CDR3 loop spans 12 amino acids. The CDR3 reads CASSLGTYGYTF. The CDR3 region has the DNA TGTGCCAGCAGCCTGGGGACGTATGGCTACACCTTC.

This clonotype turned up a few times. The chain carries TRBV5-6 and TRBJ1-1, with D perhaps matching TRBD1 (6 bases). Germline V gives CDR1 SGHDT, CDR2 YYEEEE. The CDR3 has 18 residues. V lost 5 bases to trimming and J lost 5 bases, with 28 bases between them. DNA of the CDR3: TGTGCCAGCAGTCGGACGGTTGCGGGGGCCGGCGGGAGGACTGAAGCTTTCTTT. Amino acid sequence: CASSRTVAGAGGRTEAFF.

This chain uses TRBV6-1 with TRBJ2-7; TRBD2 aligns across 11 bases. CDR1 is MNHNS, CDR2 SASEGT, per germline. Losses at the gene ends were 4 bases for V and 9 bases for J; bases not matched to a gene: 11. This CDR3 spans 15 amino acids. The CDR3 bases are TGTGCCAGCAGTGGAGGGACTAGCGGTCGTGTTGGGCAGTACGTC. Translated: CASSGGTSGRVGQYV.

This clonotype has a count of ten or more. The V and J genes are TRBV5-6 and TRBJ2-1, with TRBD2 as a possible D gene (5 bases). The CDR3 extends over 17 amino acids. Per the germline V gene, CDR1 is SGHDT and CDR2 is YYEEEE. The V gene lost 4 bases and the J gene lost 4 bases, with 21 bases spanning the gap. CDR3 loop: CASSGPGRPGKYNEQFF. In DNA, the CDR3 is TGTGCCAGCAGCGGACCTGGCAGACCGGGGAAATACAATGAGCAGTTCTTC.

The chain uses TRBV25-1 and TRBJ2-5; the match to TRBD1 covers 7 bases. Germline CDR1 reads MGHDK; CDR2 reads SYGVNS. CDR3 size: 16 residues. Germline trimming cut 5 bases from V and 3 bases from J; bases unmatched to any gene: 12. CDR3 in amino acids: CASSSPRQGVEETQYF. CDR3 DNA: TGTGCCAGCAGTTCTCCCCGGCAGGGGGTAGAAGAGACCCAGTACTTC.

This clonotype turned up a few times. The rearrangement joins TRBV9 to TRBJ2-7; a possible D gene is TRBD1 (6 bases). The CDR3 has 15 residues. From germline, CDR1 is SGDLS and CDR2 YYNGEE. V lost 0 bases, J lost 3 bases, and 13 bases lay in between. DNA for the CDR3: TGTGCCAGCAGCGTAGGAGGAACAGGGTACTACGAGCAGTACTTC. It translates to CASSVGGTGYYEQYF.

This clonotype was picked up a small number of times. The V call is TRBV6-5, the J call TRBJ1-1; tentative D call: TRBD1 (5 bases). The CDR3 runs to 14 residues. With 5 bases removed from V and 11 bases from J, the gap between germline ends came to 21 bases. The V gene's germline CDR1 is MNHEY and CDR2 SVGAGI. The CDR3 bases are TGTGCCAGCAGTCCGCCGCCGGCAGGGCGTTGTGCTTTCTTT. As protein: CASSPPPAGRCAFF.

This clonotype was observed many times. The V and J genes are TRBV7-2 and TRBJ1-5, with TRBD1 matching over 7 bases. The CDR3 sequence is 13 residues long. Trimming took 5 bases from V and 7 from J; bases not matched to a gene: 5. Germline V gene lookup returns CDR1 SGHTA and CDR2 FQGNSA. CDR3 region: CASSPDRDQPQHF. In DNA, the CDR3 is TGTGCCAGCAGCCCCGACAGGGACCAGCCCCAGCATTTT.

This clonotype turned up a few times. This sequence joins TRBV7-8 and TRBJ1-4; D unclear. This CDR3 contains 15 residues. V was cut by 1 base and J by 4 bases, with 10 bases left in between. Per germline, CDR1 SGHVS and CDR2 FQNEAQ. CDR3 region: CASSLELTVNEKLFF. CDR3 DNA sequence: TGTGCCAGCAGCTTAGAGTTAACGGTTAATGAAAAACTGTTTTTT.